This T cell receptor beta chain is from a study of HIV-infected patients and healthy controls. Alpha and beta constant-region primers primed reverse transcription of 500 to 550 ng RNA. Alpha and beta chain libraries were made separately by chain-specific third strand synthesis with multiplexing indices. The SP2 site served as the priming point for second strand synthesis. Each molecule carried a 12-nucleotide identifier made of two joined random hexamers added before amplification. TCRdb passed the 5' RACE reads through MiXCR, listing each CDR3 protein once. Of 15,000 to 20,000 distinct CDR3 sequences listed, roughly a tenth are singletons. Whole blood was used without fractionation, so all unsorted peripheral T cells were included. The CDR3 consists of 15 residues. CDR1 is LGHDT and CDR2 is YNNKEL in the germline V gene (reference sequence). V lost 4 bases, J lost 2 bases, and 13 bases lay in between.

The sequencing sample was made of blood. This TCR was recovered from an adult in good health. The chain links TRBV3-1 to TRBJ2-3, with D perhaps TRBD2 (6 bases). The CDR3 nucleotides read TGTGCCAGCAGCCCGCGGGACGGATCCACAGATACGCAGTATTTT. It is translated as CASSPRDGSTDTQYF.